What follows describes a single T cell receptor (beta chain). The read terminates 3 residues before the CDR3 end, so the remaining end is supplied by the germline J gene. These data are taken from a study of T cells in women clearing cervical HPV infection. The table came from immunoSEQ multiplex PCR; TCRdb's copy has only in-frame clones and leaves some out. The ten most abundant clones cover 6.5% to 8% of a sample with tens of thousands of clones. The CDR3 length is 12 residues. Germline CDR1 and CDR2: SEHNR and FQNEAQ (reference sequence). The chain employs TRBV7-9 and TRBJ2-3; tentatively, D is TRBD2 (5 bases). This TCR came from a woman between 18 and 75 years old with a cervical HPV16 infection that either progressed to CIN3+ or cleared (not recorded which). Sequenced: blood buffy coat. This CDR3 reads CASSFGDQPQYF. The part of the CDR3 DNA that was read is TGTGCCAGCAGCTTCGGGGATCAGCCG.